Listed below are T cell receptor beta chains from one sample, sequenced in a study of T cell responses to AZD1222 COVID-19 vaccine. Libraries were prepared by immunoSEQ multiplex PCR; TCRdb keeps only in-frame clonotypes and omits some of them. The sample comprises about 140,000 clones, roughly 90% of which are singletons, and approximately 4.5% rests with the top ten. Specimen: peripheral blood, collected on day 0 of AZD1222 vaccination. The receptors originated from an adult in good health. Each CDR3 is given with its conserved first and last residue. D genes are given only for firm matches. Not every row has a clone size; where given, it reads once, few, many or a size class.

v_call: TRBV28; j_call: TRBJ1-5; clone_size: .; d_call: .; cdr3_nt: TGTGCCAGCAGTTTATATAGGGGGGGGTGGCCCCAGCATTTT; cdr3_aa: CASSLYRGGWPQHF
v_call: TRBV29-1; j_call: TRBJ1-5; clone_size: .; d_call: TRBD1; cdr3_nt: TGCAGCCCTATAGGGGGCAGGGGGTACAGCAATCAGCCCCAGCATTTT; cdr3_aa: CSPIGGRGYSNQPQHF
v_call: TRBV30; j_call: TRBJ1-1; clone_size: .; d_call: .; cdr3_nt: TGTGCCTGGATCCAAGGGAACACTGAAGCTTTCTTT; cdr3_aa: CAWIQGNTEAFF
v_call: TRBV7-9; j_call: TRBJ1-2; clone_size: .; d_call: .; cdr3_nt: TGTGCCAGCAGCTTAGATGGGGGTGGCTACACCTTC; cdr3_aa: CASSLDGGGYTF
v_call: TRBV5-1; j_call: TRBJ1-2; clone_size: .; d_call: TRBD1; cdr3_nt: TGCGCCAGCAGGCCTACAGGGGGCGCCTATGGCTACACCTTC; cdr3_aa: CASRPTGGAYGYTF
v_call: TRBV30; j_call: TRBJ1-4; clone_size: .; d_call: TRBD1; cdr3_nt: TGTGCCTGGAGCGACGGGACAGGGGGAACTAATGAAAAACTGTTTTTT; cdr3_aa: CAWSDGTGGTNEKLFF
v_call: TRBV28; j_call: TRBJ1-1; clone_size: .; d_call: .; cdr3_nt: TGTGCCATTCTCCGGGGGATGAACACTGAAGCTTTCTTT; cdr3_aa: CAILRGMNTEAFF
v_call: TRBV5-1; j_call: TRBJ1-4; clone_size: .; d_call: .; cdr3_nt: TGCGCCAGCAGCTTGGCGACAACAGCGAATGAAAAACTGTTTTTT; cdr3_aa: CASSLATTANEKLFF
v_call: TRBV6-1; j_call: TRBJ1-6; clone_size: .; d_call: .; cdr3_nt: TGTGCCAGCAGTGAAGTATCCGGGGGAGAGGGGTTAACTTCACCCCTCCACTTT; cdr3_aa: CASSEVSGGEGLTSPLHF
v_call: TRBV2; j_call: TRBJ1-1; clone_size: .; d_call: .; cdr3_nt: TGTGCCAGCAGCCCCGAGATGGACACTGAAGCTTTCTTT; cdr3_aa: CASSPEMDTEAFF
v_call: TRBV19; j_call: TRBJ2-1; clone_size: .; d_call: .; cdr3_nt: TGTGCCAGTAGTCCCGAGACTAGCTCCTACAATGAGCAGTTCTTC; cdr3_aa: CASSPETSSYNEQFF
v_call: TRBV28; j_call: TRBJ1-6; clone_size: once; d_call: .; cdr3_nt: TGTGCCAGCAGTTTGAGGGATCTTAATTCACCCCTCCACTTT; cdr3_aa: CASSLRDLNSPLHF